This entry lists 28 T cell receptor beta chains sequenced from one sample in a study of cytomegalovirus exposure and HLA in healthy donors. Measured with immunoSEQ multiplex PCR; TCRdb has only the in-frame clones, and not every one. The sample gives 73,000 or so clones, 94% of which show up once; roughly 3.2% is in the top ten. Input material: PBMCs. The source of these receptors is a woman aged 18 to 35 in good health and CMV-seropositive.

The chain couples TRBV27 to TRBJ2-1; 7 nucleotides line up with TRBD1. V was pared by 8 bases and J by 3 bases, with 4 bases of the junction left unmatched. The CDR3 totals 13 residues. CDR1 and CDR2 (germline): MNHEY, SMNVEV (reference sequence). In DNA form, the CDR3 reads TGTGCCAGCGGTAGGGACAGCTACAATGAGCAGTTCTTC. It specifies CASGRDSYNEQFF.

V is TRBV7-2 and J is TRBJ2-7; no clear D. Germline V CDR1 and CDR2: SGHTA, FQGNSA. V lost 4 bases, J lost 2 bases, and 9 bases lay in between. The CDR3 covers 13 residues. Written as DNA, the CDR3 is TGTGCCAGCAGCTCATACCGGGCCTACGAGCAGTACTTC. It specifies CASSSYRAYEQYF. Supplemented by reference TRBV7-2 and TRBJ2-7, the full variable domain reads GAGVSQSPSNKVTEKGKDVELRCDPISGHTALYWYRQSLGQGLEFLIYFQGNSAPDKSGLPSDRFSAERTGGSVSTLTIQRTQQEDSAVYLCASSSYRAYEQYFGPGTRLTVT.

The V and J genes are TRBV7-3 and TRBJ2-7, with 7 bases aligning to TRBD2. Germline values: CDR1 SGHTA, CDR2 FQGTGA. Unmatched junction bases numbered 8, after V lost 5 bases and J lost 1 base. This CDR3 is built from 15 residues. CDR3 loop: CASSPGGRWSYEQYF. Here the CDR3 DNA reads TGTGCCAGCAGCCCCGGGGGGAGGTGGTCCTACGAGCAGTACTTC. The complete variable domain, with remaining parts taken from reference TRBV7-3 and TRBJ2-7, reads GAGVSQTPSNKVTEKGKYVELRCDPISGHTALYWYRQSLGQGPEFLIYFQGTGAADDSGLPNDRFFAVRPEGSVSTLKIQRTERGDSAVYLCASSPGGRWSYEQYFGPGTRLTVT.

This clone was found once. This chain joins TRBV18 and TRBJ2-7; maybe TRBD1 (5 bases). Germline V gene lookup returns CDR1 KGHSH and CDR2 LQKENI. The CDR3 contains 15 residues. V gave up 5 bases and J gave up 2 bases, with 16 bases separating them. This CDR3 is CASSLTDTRTYEQYF. In DNA form, the CDR3 reads TGTGCCAGCTCATTAACGGACACCCGAACCTACGAGCAGTACTTC.

The gene calls are TRBV5-6 and TRBJ1-2, with D hard to call. Germline loops: CDR1 SGHDT, CDR2 YYEEEE. The CDR3 runs 15 residues. V lost 6 bases, J lost 2 bases, and 17 bases lay in between. The CDR3 DNA sequence: TGTGCCAGCACCCCCGAGACAACCAAAAACTATGGCTACACCTTC. Translating gives CASTPETTKNYGYTF. Combining the CDR3 with reference TRBV5-6 and TRBJ1-2 gives the whole variable domain DAGVTQSPTHLIKTRGQQVTLRCSPKSGHDTVSWYQQALGQGPQFIFQYYEEEERQRGNFPDRFSGHQFPNYSSELNVNALLLGDSALYLCASTPETTKNYGYTFGSGTRLTVV.

CDR3 sequence: CASSSQGAQAFF. The CDR3 DNA sequence: TGTGCCAGCTCATCGCAGGGGGCGCAAGCTTTCTTT. V and J are TRBV18 and TRBJ1-1, with 8 positions matching TRBD1. V shed 5 bases and J 9 bases; nucleotides not matched to a gene: 5. Germline V gives CDR1 KGHSH, CDR2 LQKENI. The CDR3 has 12 amino acids.

The rearrangement joins TRBV18 to TRBJ1-5; tentative D call: TRBD1 (5 bases). Trimming pared 5 bases from V and 6 bases from J, leaving 11 bases between. This CDR3 spans 13 amino acids. Germline V lookup: CDR1 KGHSH, CDR2 LQKENI. This CDR3 reads CASSRQSGQPQHF. CDR3 in DNA: TGTGCCAGCTCAAGACAGTCGGGTCAGCCCCAGCATTTT.

The chain links TRBV30 to TRBJ1-1; unclear D gene. The CDR3 spans 15 residues. Germline-derived CDR1 and CDR2 are GTSNPN and SVGIG (reference sequence). V was clipped by 1 base and J by 2 bases, with 14 bases between them. The CDR3 coding sequence is TGTGCCTGGAGTGAGACGTGGGGAGGAAACACTGAAGCTTTCTTT. It specifies CAWSETWGGNTEAFF.

The J gene is TRBJ1-6, the V gene TRBV15; D is undetermined. The CDR3 spans 14 residues. Trimming stripped 0 bases from V and 7 bases from J, with 7 bases between. CDR1 and CDR2 from the germline V gene are LNHNV and YYDKDF (reference sequence). The CDR3, as DNA: TGTGCCACCAGCAGAGATGGGAGAAATTCACCCCTCCACTTT. Encoded protein: CATSRDGRNSPLHF.

The rearrangement links TRBV5-6 to TRBJ1-1; 10 bases align to TRBD1. Trimming removed 1 base from V and 4 bases from J; junction bases left unmatched: 13. Germline lookup yields CDR1 SGHDT and CDR2 YYEEEE. This CDR3 is 18 amino acids long. The CDR3 coding sequence is TGTGCCAGCAGCTTGAGGTCCCTGGGACAGGGGTTTAGCACTGAAGCTTTCTTT. Its translation: CASSLRSLGQGFSTEAFF.

This chain connects TRBV5-1 to TRBJ1-2, with unresolved D. The V end was cut by 2 bases, the J end by 7 bases, with 21 bases between. The germline gives CDR1 SGHRS, CDR2 YFSETQ. The CDR3 is 16 residues long. This chain's CDR3 is CASSFPPSGSRAGYTF. The CDR3 DNA reads TGCGCCAGCAGCTTCCCACCGAGCGGGTCAAGGGCTGGCTACACCTTC.

The chain links TRBV28 to TRBJ1-1, with no clear D. The CDR3 is 13 amino acids. Trimming removed 3 bases from V and 5 bases from J, with 10 bases in between. The germline V gene has CDR1 MDHEN and CDR2 SYDVKM. The CDR3 region has the DNA TGTGCCAGCAGTTTGAAAGGCAGGACTGAAGCTTTCTTT. This sequence encodes CASSLKGRTEAFF.

J is TRBJ2-7 and V is TRBV13, with 9 bases fitting TRBD1. V dropped 3 bases and J dropped 6; count of bases not matched to a gene: 3. The CDR3 consists of 13 residues. The V gene's germline CDR1 is PRHDT and CDR2 FYEKMQ (reference sequence). CDR3 sequence reads: CASSLDRGPEQYF. The CDR3 region has the DNA TGTGCCAGCAGCTTGGACAGGGGTCCCGAGCAGTACTTC.

The rearrangement uses TRBV9 and TRBJ2-1; TRBD2 aligns across 14 bases. With V trimmed by 3 bases and J by 14 bases, 10 bases remained unmatched. The CDR3 has 15 amino acids. The germline gives CDR1 SGDLS, CDR2 YYNGEE. The CDR3 loop reads CASSAGTSGGIRKFF. CDR3 bases: TGTGCCAGCAGCGCCGGGACTAGCGGGGGCATTAGGAAGTTCTTC.

The chain carries TRBV4-2 and TRBJ2-7; the D gene is possibly TRBD2 (6 bases). Trimming took off 0 bases at V and 3 bases at J, with 9 bases between the two ends. Germline V gene lookup returns CDR1 LGHNA and CDR2 YNFKEQ. This CDR3 contains 14 residues. The CDR3 loop reads CASSQDPRDYEQYF. The CDR3 DNA sequence: TGTGCCAGCAGCCAAGATCCGCGGGACTACGAGCAGTACTTC.

The chain is built from TRBV6-5 and TRBJ2-7, with 7 positions matching TRBD2. With V trimmed by 6 bases and J by 6 bases, 11 bases remained unmatched. The CDR3 runs to 14 residues. CDR1 MNHEY and CDR2 SVGAGI come from the germline V gene. The CDR3 region is CASSPSGSNSEQYF. In DNA, the CDR3 is TGTGCCAGCAGCCCTAGCGGATCTAACAGCGAGCAGTACTTC.

V is TRBV28 and J is TRBJ1-6, with D perhaps matching TRBD1 (5 bases). The V gene's germline CDR1 is MDHEN and CDR2 SYDVKM. The V end was cut by 6 bases, the J end by 5 bases, with 8 bases between. The CDR3 spans 13 residues. The DNA of the CDR3 is TGTGCCAGCAGAGGACAAGATAATTCACCCCTCCACTTT. This encodes CASRGQDNSPLHF. Together with reference TRBV28 and TRBJ1-6, the CDR3 gives the full variable domain: DVKVTQSSRYLVKRTGEKVFLECVQDMDHENMFWYRQDPGLGLRLIYFSYDVKMKEKGDIPEGYSVSREKKERFSLILESASTNQTSMYLCASRGQDNSPLHFGNGTRLTVT.

The chain has TRBV30 and TRBJ2-2, with unresolved D. CDR3 length: 14 amino acids. CDR1 and CDR2 from the germline V gene are GTSNPN and SVGIG (reference sequence). V was shortened by 3 bases and J by 1 base, with 9 bases between the two germline ends. The CDR3 spells CAWRSGWNTGELFF. The CDR3 nucleotides are TGTGCCTGGAGGTCCGGGTGGAACACCGGGGAGCTGTTTTTT.

The V and J genes are TRBV7-2 and TRBJ2-1; perhaps TRBD2 as D (6 bases). In germline, CDR1 is SGHTA, CDR2 FQGNSA. This CDR3 has 15 residues. V lost 0 bases and J lost 1, with 7 bases in between. CDR3 in amino acids: CASSLAGSSYNEQFF. For the CDR3, the DNA is TGTGCCAGCAGCTTAGCCGGGAGTTCCTACAATGAGCAGTTCTTC.

This chain joins TRBV7-9 and TRBJ2-1, with 9 bases fitting TRBD2. The V segment lost 5 bases and the J segment 6 bases; nucleotides outside the gene matches: 5. CDR3 length: 14 residues. Germline assignment: CDR1 SEHNR and CDR2 FQNEAQ (reference sequence). The CDR3 DNA is TGTGCCAGCAGCCTTCCAGCGGGGGGCAATGAGCAGTTCTTC. Translating gives CASSLPAGGNEQFF.

This rearrangement joins TRBV7-9 to TRBJ2-3, with D perhaps TRBD2 (6 bases). CDR1 is SEHNR, CDR2 FQNEAQ, per germline (reference sequence). This CDR3 comprises 13 residues. The germline V and J ends were trimmed by 5 bases and 6 bases, with 12 bases remaining between them. CDR3 sequence: CASSPNLADTQYF. CDR3 DNA sequence: TGTGCCAGCAGCCCAAACCTAGCGGATACGCAGTATTTT.

The rearrangement joins TRBV7-3 to TRBJ2-1; 10 positions match TRBD2. The CDR3 covers 14 residues. Trimming cost V 2 bases and J 8 bases; bases outside gene matches: 3. Germline CDR1 and CDR2: SGHTA and FQGTGA. CDR3 DNA: TGTGCCAGCAGCTTACTAGCGGGGGTAGATGAGCAGTTCTTC. Protein: CASSLLAGVDEQFF.

This clone occurred once. This sequence joins TRBV5-1 and TRBJ2-2; the D gene is possibly TRBD1 (5 bases). CDR1 is SGHRS, CDR2 YFSETQ, per germline. V was cut by 2 bases and J by 1 base, with 9 bases left in between. The CDR3 spans 15 residues. The CDR3 sequence: CASSLLQENTGELFF. The CDR3 DNA reads TGCGCCAGCAGCTTACTACAGGAGAACACCGGGGAGCTGTTTTTT.

As to this clone: An end of the junction differs from the germline gene, which may be a read error. V and J are TRBV5-6 and TRBJ2-3, with 8 bases that match TRBD2. This CDR3 has 15 amino acids. The V gene's germline CDR1 is SGHDT and CDR2 YYEEEE. The DNA for the CDR3 is TGTGCCAGCAGCTTGGGGAGCGGGAGCAGATACGCATCCCTGTTT. This codes for CASSLGSGSRYASLF.

This CDR3 reads CASSIRLQETQYF. CDR3 coding DNA: TGTGCCAGCAGCATCAGACTCCAAGAGACCCAGTACTTC. The chain joins TRBV7-2 to TRBJ2-5; the D is unclear. V lost 5 bases and J 1 base, leaving 8 bases between the germline ends. CDR3 length equals 13 residues. The germline gives CDR1 SGHTA, CDR2 FQGNSA.

CDR3 nucleotide sequence: TGTGCCAGCAGCACCGGGACAGGGTATTCACCCCTCCACTTT. Protein product: CASSTGTGYSPLHF. The chain links TRBV5-4 to TRBJ1-6, with 9 bases fitting TRBD1. J lost 8 bases, V lost 4 bases, and 4 bases had no gene match. The CDR3 length is 14 residues. CDR1 and CDR2 from the germline V gene are SGHNT and YYREEE (reference sequence).

This chain joins TRBV4-2 and TRBJ2-3; D is unresolved. Trimming removed 3 bases from V and 6 bases from J, with 10 bases in between. This CDR3 has 13 residues. Germline values: CDR1 LGHNA, CDR2 YNFKEQ. The CDR3 loop reads CASSHPSEDTQYF. For the CDR3, the DNA is TGTGCCAGCAGCCACCCCAGCGAGGATACGCAGTATTTT.

This clone was recorded once. The chain recombines TRBV4-1 with TRBJ1-2; D uncertain. Looked up from germline, CDR1 is MGHRA and CDR2 is YSYEKL. The V gene lost 1 base and the J gene lost 4 bases, with 16 bases spanning the gap. The CDR3 runs 16 residues. The CDR3 sequence is CASSQGEGRFTYGYTF. DNA of the CDR3: TGCGCCAGCAGCCAAGGGGAGGGAAGATTTACCTATGGCTACACCTTC.